This T cell receptor beta chain was found in a study of T cells in localized non-small cell lung cancer. This clone was seen a handful of times. The target antigen is unknown. Data came from immunoSEQ multiplex PCR; TCRdb stores just in-frame clones and leaves some out. Here the sample spans about 15,000 clones, roughly 86% being singletons. In germline, CDR1 is SGHAT, CDR2 FQNNGV. CDR3 length: 15 amino acids. The V gene end was trimmed by 5 bases and the J gene end by 7 bases; junction bases not matched to a gene: 11. Findings and caveats of the study: Higher blood T cell density tracked longer overall survival. Compared with tumor, uninvolved adjacent lung displayed greater T cell clonality, ranking highest overall. Appearing in adjacent lung were a median about 60 of the top 100 tumor clones.

This rearrangement joins TRBV11-2 to TRBJ1-1, with 9 bases fitting TRBD1. The specimen comprised peripheral blood mononuclear cells, sampled before any cancer treatment. This clonotype was sampled from a male donor aged 60 or older with stage II lung adenocarcinoma. CDR3 sequence reads: CASSQNPGQGGEAFF. For the CDR3, the DNA is TGTGCCAGCAGCCAGAACCCGGGACAGGGAGGTGAAGCTTTCTTT.